The text below deals with one T cell receptor (beta chain). This entry is derived from a study of long-term antiretroviral therapy in people with HIV. This was the immunoSEQ v3.0 assay at survey level. Here immunoSEQ multiplex PCR was the method, and the copy in TCRdb shows in-frame clones only, minus some. The sample has about 16,000 clones; around 90% are singletons. Germline values: CDR1 LGHNA, CDR2 YSLEER. The V end was cut by 3 bases, the J end by 0 bases, with 15 bases between. The CDR3 length is 17 residues. Source: unsorted PBMCs, taken approximately 2.3 years before starting antiretroviral therapy. The receptor was derived from a woman aged 25 to 39 with HIV. The chain employs TRBV4-3 and TRBJ2-1, with D possibly TRBD2 on 6 matching bases. CDR3 sequence: CASSQTWDSHSYNEQFF. The CDR3, as DNA: TGCGCCAGCAGCCAGACCTGGGACTCCCACTCCTACAATGAGCAGTTCTTC.